These T cell receptor beta chains were read from a single sample in a study of blood T cell repertoires in COVID-19. Sequencing used immunoSEQ multiplex PCR; TCRdb keeps in-frame clones, though not all of them. The table shows roughly 440,000 clones, with more than 70% occurring only once. Sequencing was done on a sample of peripheral blood. These receptors were obtained from a woman between 45 and 60 years old with COVID-19, enrolled during active disease. Both conserved end residues are part of each CDR3. The D gene is left open where the match is weak. Clone sizes are given selectively: once, few, many, or a class where the clone is expanded.

V: TRBV7-5; J: TRBJ2-1; size: -; D: -; CDR3: CAIGRGQFF; DNA: TGTGCCATTGGGCGGGGGCAGTTCTTC
V: TRBV6-5; J: TRBJ1-1; size: -; D: -; CDR3: CASSYEAYYTEAFF; DNA: TGTGCCAGCAGTTACGAGGCATATTATACTGAAGCTTTCTTT
V: TRBV7-3; J: TRBJ2-7; size: once; D: TRBD2; CDR3: CASSSSAGYEQYF; DNA: TGTGCCAGCAGCTCCTCAGCGGGATACGAGCAGTACTTC
V: TRBV6-2/TRBV6-3; J: TRBJ1-1; size: once; D: -; CDR3: CASSYSKQGFLNTEAFF; DNA: TGTGCCAGCAGTTACTCGAAGCAGGGCTTTTTGAACACTGAAGCTTTCTTT
V: TRBV11-2; J: TRBJ2-2; size: -; D: -; CDR3: CASSALTGNTGELFF; DNA: TGTGCCAGCAGCGCCCTGACAGGGAACACCGGGGAGCTGTTTTTT
V: TRBV5-4; J: TRBJ1-3; size: -; D: TRBD1; CDR3: CASSLMHGTGINTIYF; DNA: TGTGCCAGCAGCTTGATGCACGGGACAGGGATCAACACCATATATTTT
V: TRBV5-8; J: TRBJ2-3; size: -; D: -; CDR3: CASSFKSSTDTQYF; DNA: TGTGCCAGCAGCTTTAAGAGTAGCACAGATACGCAGTATTTT
V: TRBV27; J: TRBJ2-7; size: -; D: TRBD1; CDR3: CASSGGTGGYEQYF; DNA: TGTGCCAGCAGTGGGGGGACAGGGGGCTACGAGCAGTACTTC
V: TRBV24-1; J: TRBJ1-2; size: -; D: -; CDR3: CATSDFGPRGYGYTF; DNA: TGTGCCACCAGTGATTTCGGACCAAGGGGTTATGGCTACACCTTC
V: TRBV27; J: TRBJ2-1; size: once; D: -; CDR3: CASSPGTLNEQFF; DNA: TGTGCCAGCAGTCCAGGGACTTTAAATGAGCAGTTCTTC
V: TRBV2; J: TRBJ1-5; size: once; D: -; CDR3: CASSPNGVGNQPQHF; DNA: TGTGCCAGCAGCCCAAACGGGGTGGGCAATCAGCCCCAGCATTTT
V: TRBV24-1; J: TRBJ2-7; size: -; D: TRBD1; CDR3: CATSDFGTGGDEQYF; DNA: TGTGCCACCAGTGATTTCGGGACAGGGGGCGACGAGCAGTACTTC
V: TRBV6-2/TRBV6-3; J: TRBJ2-3; size: few; D: -; CDR3: CASSNGIIHGTDTQYF; DNA: TGTGCCAGCAGCAACGGGATTATCCACGGCACAGATACGCAGTATTTT
V: TRBV6-2/TRBV6-3; J: TRBJ2-3; size: -; D: TRBD2; CDR3: CASSSRAGGIDTQYF; DNA: TGTGCCAGCAGTTCTAGGGCGGGGGGGATAGATACGCAGTATTTT
V: TRBV6-5; J: TRBJ2-3; size: -; D: -; CDR3: CASSTGIQTDTQYF; DNA: TGTGCCAGCAGTACAGGGATTCAGACAGATACGCAGTATTTT
V: TRBV9; J: TRBJ1-4; size: few; D: TRBD1; CDR3: CASSVGDSDEKLFF; DNA: TGTGCCAGCAGCGTAGGGGACAGCGATGAAAAACTGTTTTTT
V: TRBV2; J: TRBJ2-3; size: -; D: -; CDR3: CASSPVTDTQYF; DNA: TGTGCCAGCAGCCCTGTCACAGATACGCAGTATTTT
V: TRBV9; J: TRBJ1-2; size: -; D: -; CDR3: CASSEGLYGYTF; DNA: TGTGCCAGCAGCGAGGGGCTCTATGGCTACACCTTC
V: TRBV7-2; J: TRBJ2-5; size: -; D: TRBD1; CDR3: CASSPTSQGSIPRNQYF; DNA: TGTGCCAGCAGCCCGACGTCACAGGGGTCTATCCCGAGGAACCAGTACTTC
V: TRBV5-3; J: TRBJ2-7; size: -; D: TRBD1; CDR3: CARRGKGAIHEQYF; DNA: TGTGCCCGACGTGGCAAGGGGGCCATCCACGAGCAGTACTTC
V: TRBV19; J: TRBJ2-3; size: -; D: -; CDR3: CASSMGAGREDTQYF; DNA: TGTGCCAGTAGTATGGGGGCCGGTAGAGAAGATACGCAGTATTTT
V: TRBV25-1; J: TRBJ1-2; size: -; D: TRBD1; CDR3: CASSDPTPGQGGGYTF; DNA: TGTGCCAGCAGTGACCCCACCCCGGGACAGGGTGGAGGCTACACCTTC
V: TRBV4-1; J: TRBJ2-2; size: -; D: -; CDR3: CASSQGSRGNTGELFF; DNA: TGCGCCAGCAGCCAAGGTAGCAGGGGGAACACCGGGGAGCTGTTTTTT
V: TRBV11-2; J: TRBJ1-5; size: few; D: -; CDR3: CASSLQLRPIEGQPQHF; DNA: TGTGCCAGCAGCTTACAACTAAGGCCGATTGAAGGCCAGCCCCAGCATTTT
V: TRBV15; J: TRBJ1-5; size: -; D: -; CDR3: CATSRGDFQNQPQHF; DNA: TGTGCCACCAGCAGAGGAGACTTTCAGAATCAGCCCCAGCATTTT
V: TRBV5-1; J: TRBJ2-2; size: -; D: -; CDR3: CASSPEAANTGELFF; DNA: TGCGCCAGCAGCCCGGAGGCAGCAAACACCGGGGAGCTGTTTTTT
V: TRBV19; J: TRBJ1-1; size: -; D: -; CDR3: CASSGVWGDRNTEAFF; DNA: TGTGCCAGTAGTGGGGTCTGGGGGGACCGGAACACTGAAGCTTTCTTT
V: TRBV6-5; J: TRBJ2-2; size: -; D: -; CDR3: CASSYSGVGELFF; DNA: TGTGCCAGCAGTTACTCCGGGGTCGGGGAGCTGTTTTTT
V: TRBV6-5; J: TRBJ1-1; size: -; D: -; CDR3: CASSYDKGTEAFF; DNA: TGTGCCAGCAGTTATGATAAGGGGACTGAAGCTTTCTTT
V: TRBV18; J: TRBJ1-1; size: -; D: -; CDR3: CASSPRRWGTEAFF; DNA: TGTGCCAGCTCACCACGGAGGTGGGGCACTGAAGCTTTCTTT
V: TRBV5-1; J: TRBJ1-3; size: -; D: TRBD1; CDR3: CASRKTGEGNTIYF; DNA: TGCGCCAGCAGAAAGACAGGGGAAGGAAACACCATATATTTT
V: TRBV5-6; J: TRBJ2-7; size: -; D: -; CDR3: CASSVDGSYEQYF; DNA: TGTGCCAGCAGCGTTGACGGGAGCTACGAGCAGTACTTC
V: TRBV7-6; J: TRBJ1-5; size: -; D: -; CDR3: CASSLGAAPHQPQHF; DNA: TGTGCCAGCAGCTTAGGGGCAGCTCCCCATCAGCCCCAGCATTTT
V: TRBV11-2; J: TRBJ2-2; size: -; D: TRBD2; CDR3: CASSLAGGPNTGELFF; DNA: TGTGCCAGCAGCTTAGCGGGGGGGCCGAACACCGGGGAGCTGTTTTTT
V: TRBV20-1; J: TRBJ2-1; size: -; D: TRBD1; CDR3: CSASKQGPYNEQFF; DNA: TGCAGTGCTAGTAAACAGGGGCCTTACAATGAGCAGTTCTTC